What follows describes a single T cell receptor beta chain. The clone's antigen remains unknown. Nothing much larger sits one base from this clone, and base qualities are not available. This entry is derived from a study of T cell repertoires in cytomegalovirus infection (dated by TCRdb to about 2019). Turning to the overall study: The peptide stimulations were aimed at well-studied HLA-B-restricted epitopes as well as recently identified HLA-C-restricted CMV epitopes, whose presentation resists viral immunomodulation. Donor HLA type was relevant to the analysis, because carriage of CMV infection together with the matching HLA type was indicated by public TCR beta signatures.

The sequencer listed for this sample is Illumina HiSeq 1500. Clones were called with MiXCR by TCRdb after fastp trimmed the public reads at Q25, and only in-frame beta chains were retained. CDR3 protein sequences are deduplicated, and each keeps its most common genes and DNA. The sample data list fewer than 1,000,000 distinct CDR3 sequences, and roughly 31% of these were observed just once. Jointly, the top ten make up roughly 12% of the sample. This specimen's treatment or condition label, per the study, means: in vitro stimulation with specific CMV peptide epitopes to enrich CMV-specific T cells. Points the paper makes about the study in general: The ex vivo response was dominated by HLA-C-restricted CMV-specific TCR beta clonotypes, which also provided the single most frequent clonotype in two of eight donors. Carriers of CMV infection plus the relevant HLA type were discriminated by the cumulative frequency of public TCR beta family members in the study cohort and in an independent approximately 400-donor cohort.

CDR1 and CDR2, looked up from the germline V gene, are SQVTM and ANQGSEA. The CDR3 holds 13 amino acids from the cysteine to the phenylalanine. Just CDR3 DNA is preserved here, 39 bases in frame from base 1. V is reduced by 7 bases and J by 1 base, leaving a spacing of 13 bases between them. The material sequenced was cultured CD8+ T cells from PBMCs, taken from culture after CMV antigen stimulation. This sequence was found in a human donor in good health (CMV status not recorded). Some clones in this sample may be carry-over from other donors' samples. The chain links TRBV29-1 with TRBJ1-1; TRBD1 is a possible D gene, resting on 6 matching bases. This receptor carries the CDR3 CSGETGRNTEAFF. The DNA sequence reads TGCAGCGGAGAAACAGGGCGGAACACTGAAGCTTTCTTT.